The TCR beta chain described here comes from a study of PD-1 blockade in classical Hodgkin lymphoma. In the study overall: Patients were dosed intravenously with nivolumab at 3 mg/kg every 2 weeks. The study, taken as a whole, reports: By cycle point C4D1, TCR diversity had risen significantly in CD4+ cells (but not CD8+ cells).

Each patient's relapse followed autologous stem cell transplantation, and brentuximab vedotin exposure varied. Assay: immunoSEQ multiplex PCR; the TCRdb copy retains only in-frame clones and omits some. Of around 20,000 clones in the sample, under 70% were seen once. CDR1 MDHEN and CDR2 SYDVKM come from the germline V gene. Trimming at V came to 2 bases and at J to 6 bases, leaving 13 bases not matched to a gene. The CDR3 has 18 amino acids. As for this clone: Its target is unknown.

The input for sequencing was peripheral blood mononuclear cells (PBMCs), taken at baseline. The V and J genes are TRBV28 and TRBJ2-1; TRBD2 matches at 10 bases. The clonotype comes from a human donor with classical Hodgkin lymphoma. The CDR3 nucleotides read TGTGCCAGCAGTTTAAGGTTAGGACGAAGCGGGAGGGCCAATGAGCAGTTCTTC. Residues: CASSLRLGRSGRANEQFF.